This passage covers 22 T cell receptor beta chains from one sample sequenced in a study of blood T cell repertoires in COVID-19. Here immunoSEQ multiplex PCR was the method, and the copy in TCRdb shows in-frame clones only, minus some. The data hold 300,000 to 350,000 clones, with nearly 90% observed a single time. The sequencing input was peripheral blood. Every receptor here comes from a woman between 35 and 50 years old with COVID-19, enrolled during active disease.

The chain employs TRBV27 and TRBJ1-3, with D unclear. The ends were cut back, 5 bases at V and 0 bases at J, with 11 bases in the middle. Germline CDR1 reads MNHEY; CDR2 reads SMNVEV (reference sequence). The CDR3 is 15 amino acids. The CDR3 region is CASSTRRSSGNTIYF. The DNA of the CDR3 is TGTGCCAGCAGTACACGACGGAGCTCTGGAAACACCATATATTTT.

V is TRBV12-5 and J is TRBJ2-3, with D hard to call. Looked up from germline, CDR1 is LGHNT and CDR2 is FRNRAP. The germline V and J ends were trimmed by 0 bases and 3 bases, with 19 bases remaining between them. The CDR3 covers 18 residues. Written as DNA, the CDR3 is TGTGCTAGTGGTTTGGTACCAGTCGTGGTTTTTGTAACAGATACGCAGTATTTT. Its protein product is CASGLVPVVVFVTDTQYF.

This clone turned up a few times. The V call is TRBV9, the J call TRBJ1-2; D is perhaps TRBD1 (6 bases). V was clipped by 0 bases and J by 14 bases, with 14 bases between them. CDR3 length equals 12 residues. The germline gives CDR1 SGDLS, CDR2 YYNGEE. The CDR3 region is CASSVATGPSTF. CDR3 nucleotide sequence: TGTGCCAGCAGCGTAGCGACAGGCCCTTCGACCTTC.

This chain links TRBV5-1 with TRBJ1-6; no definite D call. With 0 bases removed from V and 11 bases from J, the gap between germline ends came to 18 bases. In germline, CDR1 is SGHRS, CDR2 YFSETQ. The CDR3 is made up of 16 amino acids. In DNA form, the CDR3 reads TGCGCCAGCAGCTTGGGGGCTGACCCCGGGGATACACCCCTCCACTTT. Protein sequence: CASSLGADPGDTPLHF.

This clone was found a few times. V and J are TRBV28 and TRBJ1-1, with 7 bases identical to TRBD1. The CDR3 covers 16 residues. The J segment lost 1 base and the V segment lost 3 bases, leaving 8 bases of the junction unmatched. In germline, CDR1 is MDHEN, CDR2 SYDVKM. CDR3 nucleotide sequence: TGTGCCAGCAGTTTCTTCCCAGGACAGGCGAACACTGAAGCTTTCTTT. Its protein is CASSFFPGQANTEAFF.

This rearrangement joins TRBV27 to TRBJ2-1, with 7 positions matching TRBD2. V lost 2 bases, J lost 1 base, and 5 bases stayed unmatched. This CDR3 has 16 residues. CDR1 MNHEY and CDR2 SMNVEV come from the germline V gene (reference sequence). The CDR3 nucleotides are TGTGCCAGCAGTTTACGAGCGGGAATATCCTACAATGAGCAGTTCTTC. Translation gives CASSLRAGISYNEQFF.

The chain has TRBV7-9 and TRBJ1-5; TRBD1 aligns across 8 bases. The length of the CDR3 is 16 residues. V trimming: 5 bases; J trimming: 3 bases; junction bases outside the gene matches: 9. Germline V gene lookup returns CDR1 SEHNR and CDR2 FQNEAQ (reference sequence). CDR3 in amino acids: CASSTPGQGDNQPQHF. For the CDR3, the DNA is TGTGCCAGCAGCACCCCCGGACAGGGTGACAATCAGCCCCAGCATTTT.

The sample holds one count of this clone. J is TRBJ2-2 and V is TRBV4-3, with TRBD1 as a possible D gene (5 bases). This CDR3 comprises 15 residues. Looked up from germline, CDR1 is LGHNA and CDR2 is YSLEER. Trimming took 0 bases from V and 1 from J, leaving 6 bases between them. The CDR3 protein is CASSQDTGNTGELFF. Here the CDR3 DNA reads TGCGCCAGCAGCCAAGATACAGGGAACACCGGGGAGCTGTTTTTT.

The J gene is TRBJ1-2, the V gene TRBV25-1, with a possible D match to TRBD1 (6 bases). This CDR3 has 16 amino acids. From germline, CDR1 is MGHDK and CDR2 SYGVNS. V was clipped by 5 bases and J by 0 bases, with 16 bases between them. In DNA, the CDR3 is TGTGCCAGCAGTCCCGTCCCAGGGGACACTAACTATGGCTACACCTTC. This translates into CASSPVPGDTNYGYTF.

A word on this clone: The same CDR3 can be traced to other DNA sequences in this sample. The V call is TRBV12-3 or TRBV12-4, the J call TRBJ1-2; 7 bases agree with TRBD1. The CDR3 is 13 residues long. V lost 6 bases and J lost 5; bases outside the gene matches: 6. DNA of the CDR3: TGTGCCAGCAGCCAGACAGGGACGTATGGCTACACCTTC. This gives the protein CASSQTGTYGYTF.

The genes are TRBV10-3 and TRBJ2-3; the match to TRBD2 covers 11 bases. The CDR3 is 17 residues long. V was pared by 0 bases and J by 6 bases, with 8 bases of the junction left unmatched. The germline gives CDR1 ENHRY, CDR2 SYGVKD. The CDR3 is CAISESILAGDHDTQYF. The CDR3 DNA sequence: TGTGCCATCAGTGAGTCGATACTAGCGGGAGACCACGATACGCAGTATTTT.

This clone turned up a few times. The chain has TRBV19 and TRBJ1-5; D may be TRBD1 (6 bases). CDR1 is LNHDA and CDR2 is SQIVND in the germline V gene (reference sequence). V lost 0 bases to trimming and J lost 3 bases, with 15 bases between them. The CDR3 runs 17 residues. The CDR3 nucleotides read TGTGCCAGTAGTATAGATTGGGGGCGCTCGGCCAATCAGCCCCAGCATTTT. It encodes CASSIDWGRSANQPQHF.

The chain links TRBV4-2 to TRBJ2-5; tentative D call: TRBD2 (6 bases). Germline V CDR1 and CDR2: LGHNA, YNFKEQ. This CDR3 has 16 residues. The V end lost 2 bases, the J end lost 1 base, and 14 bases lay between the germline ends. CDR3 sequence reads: CASSQSTTRAQETQYF. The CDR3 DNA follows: TGTGCCAGCAGCCAATCCACGACTAGGGCCCAAGAGACCCAGTACTTC.

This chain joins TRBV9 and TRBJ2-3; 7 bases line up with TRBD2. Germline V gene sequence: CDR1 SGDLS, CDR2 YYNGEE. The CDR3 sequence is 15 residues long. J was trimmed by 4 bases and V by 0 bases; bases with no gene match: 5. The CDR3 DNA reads TGTGCCAGCAGCGTAGCCCCTAGCGGCCCAGATACGCAGTATTTT. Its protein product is CASSVAPSGPDTQYF.

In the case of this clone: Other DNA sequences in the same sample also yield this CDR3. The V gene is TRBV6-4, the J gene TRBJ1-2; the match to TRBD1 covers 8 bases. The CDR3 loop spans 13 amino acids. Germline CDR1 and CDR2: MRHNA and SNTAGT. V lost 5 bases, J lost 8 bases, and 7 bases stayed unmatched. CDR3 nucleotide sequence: TGTGCCAGCAGTTATACAGGGGGAAACGGCTACACCTTC. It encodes CASSYTGGNGYTF.

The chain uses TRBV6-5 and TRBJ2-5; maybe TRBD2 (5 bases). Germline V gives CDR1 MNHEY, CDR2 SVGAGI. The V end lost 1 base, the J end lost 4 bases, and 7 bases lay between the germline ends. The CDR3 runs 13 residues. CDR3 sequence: CASSYFGGETQYF. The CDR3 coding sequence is TGTGCCAGCAGTTACTTCGGAGGAGAGACCCAGTACTTC.

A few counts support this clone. In nucleotides, the CDR3 is TGTGCCAGCAGCCCGTGGGGGCTCGTACCCCGTGGTGGGAACACTGAAGCTTTCTTT. Its translation is CASSPWGLVPRGGNTEAFF. V is TRBV21-1 and J is TRBJ1-1; the table's D call, TRBD1, was not checked against the DNA. TRBV21-1 represents a pseudogene. The CDR3 spans 19 residues.

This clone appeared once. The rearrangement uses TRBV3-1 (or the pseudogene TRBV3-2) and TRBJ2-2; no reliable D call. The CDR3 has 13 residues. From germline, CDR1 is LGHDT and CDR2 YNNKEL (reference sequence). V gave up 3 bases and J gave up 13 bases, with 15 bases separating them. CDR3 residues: CASSHSSPEMLFF. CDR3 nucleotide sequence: TGTGCCAGCAGCCATAGTTCCCCTGAAATGCTGTTTTTT.

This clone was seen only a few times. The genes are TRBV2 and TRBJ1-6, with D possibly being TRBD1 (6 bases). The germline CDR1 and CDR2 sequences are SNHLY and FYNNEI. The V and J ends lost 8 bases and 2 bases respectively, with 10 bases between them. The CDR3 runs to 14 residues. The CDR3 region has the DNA TGTGCCAGCGCCGGGACAACCTATAATTCACCCCTCCACTTT. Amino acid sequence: CASAGTTYNSPLHF.

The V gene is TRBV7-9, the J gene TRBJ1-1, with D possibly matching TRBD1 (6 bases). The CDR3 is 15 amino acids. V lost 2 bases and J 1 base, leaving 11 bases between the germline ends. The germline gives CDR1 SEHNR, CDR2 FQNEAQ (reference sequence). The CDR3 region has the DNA TGTGCCAGCAGCTTAATCGGACAGCAGAACACTGAAGCTTTCTTT. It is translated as CASSLIGQQNTEAFF.

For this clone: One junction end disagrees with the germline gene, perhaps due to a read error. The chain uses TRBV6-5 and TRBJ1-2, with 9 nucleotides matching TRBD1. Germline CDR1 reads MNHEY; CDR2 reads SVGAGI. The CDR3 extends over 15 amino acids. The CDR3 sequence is CATRGTGGAKYGYTF. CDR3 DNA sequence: TGTGCCACTCGGGGAACAGGGGGCGCTAAATATGGCTACACCTTC.

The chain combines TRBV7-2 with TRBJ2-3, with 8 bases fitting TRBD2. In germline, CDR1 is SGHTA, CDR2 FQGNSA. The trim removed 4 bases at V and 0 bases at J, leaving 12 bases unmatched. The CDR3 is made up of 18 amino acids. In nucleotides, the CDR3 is TGTGCCAGCAGCTCGGGGGGGGGCCAAATTTCTAGCACAGATACGCAGTATTTT. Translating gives CASSSGGGQISSTDTQYF. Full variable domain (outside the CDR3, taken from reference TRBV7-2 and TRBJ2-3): GAGVSQSPSNKVTEKGKDVELRCDPISGHTALYWYRQSLGQGLEFLIYFQGNSAPDKSGLPSDRFSAERTGGSVSTLTIQRTQQEDSAVYLCASSSGGGQISSTDTQYFGPGTRLTVL.